At least ten counts were recorded for the clone carrying this T cell receptor beta chain. Its antigen is currently unknown. Amplified TCR beta CDR3 regions derived from RNA transcripts. During a first-round RT-PCR of the TCR CDR3, the HTBI primer set was used. In TCRdb, the multiplex PCR reads were re-called with MiXCR into one record per CDR3 protein. The sample consists of about 280,000 distinct CDR3 sequences, 25% to 30% of them appearing once. This sample was included in a study of T cells in Graves' hyperthyroidism and ophthalmopathy. The wider study: At initial diagnosis, before any treatment had begun, peripheral blood was obtained. Overall study findings and caveats: Most clonotypes that expanded in the thyroid above 0.001 also showed up in blood.

For the diagnoses, clinical symptoms, serum thyroxine and TRAb, thyroid ultrasound and orbital computed tomography were used. The germline V gene has CDR1 SNHLY and CDR2 FYNNEI. The V gene end was trimmed by 6 bases and the J gene end by 6 bases; junction bases not matched to a gene: 4. There are 14 residues in the CDR3. The origin of this receptor is a man aged 40-55 years with Graves' hyperthyroidism that later progressed to Graves' ophthalmopathy. The rearrangement joins TRBV2 to TRBJ2-1; 11 bases are a match to TRBD1. The sample taken for sequencing was blood. The CDR3 region has the DNA TGTGCCAGCAGGGACAGGGGGCTCGGCAATGAGCAGTTCTTC. Translation: CASRDRGLGNEQFF.